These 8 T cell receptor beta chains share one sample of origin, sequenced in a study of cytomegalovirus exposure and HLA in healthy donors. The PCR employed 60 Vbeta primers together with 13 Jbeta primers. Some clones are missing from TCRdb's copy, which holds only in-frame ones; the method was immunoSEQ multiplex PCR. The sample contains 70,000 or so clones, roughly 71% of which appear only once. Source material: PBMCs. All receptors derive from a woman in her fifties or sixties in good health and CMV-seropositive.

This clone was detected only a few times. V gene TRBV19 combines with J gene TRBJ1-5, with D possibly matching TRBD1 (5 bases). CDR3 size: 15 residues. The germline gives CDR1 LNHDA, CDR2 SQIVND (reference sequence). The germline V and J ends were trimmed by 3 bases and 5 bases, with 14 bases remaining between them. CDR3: CASSMGRAWDQPQHF. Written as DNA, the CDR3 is TGTGCCAGTAGTATGGGCAGGGCATGGGATCAGCCCCAGCATTTT.

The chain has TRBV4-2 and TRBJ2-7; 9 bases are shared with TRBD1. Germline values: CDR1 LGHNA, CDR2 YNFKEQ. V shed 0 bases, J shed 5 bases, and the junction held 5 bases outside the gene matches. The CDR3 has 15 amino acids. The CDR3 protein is CASSQEGTGSNEQYF. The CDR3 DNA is TGTGCCAGCAGCCAAGAGGGGACAGGGAGTAACGAGCAGTACTTC.

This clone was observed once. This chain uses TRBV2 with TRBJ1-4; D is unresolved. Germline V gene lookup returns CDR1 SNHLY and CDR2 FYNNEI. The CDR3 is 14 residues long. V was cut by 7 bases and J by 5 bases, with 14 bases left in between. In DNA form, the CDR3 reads TGTGCCAGCAAGCAAGAGGTCGGCAATGAAAAACTGTTTTTT. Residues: CASKQEVGNEKLFF.

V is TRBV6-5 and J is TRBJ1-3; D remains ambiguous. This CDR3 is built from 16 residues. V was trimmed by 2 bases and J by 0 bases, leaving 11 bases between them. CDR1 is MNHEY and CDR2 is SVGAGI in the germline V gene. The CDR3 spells CASSYGGRSSGNTIYF. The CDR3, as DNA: TGTGCCAGCAGTTACGGAGGGCGGTCCTCTGGAAACACCATATATTTT.

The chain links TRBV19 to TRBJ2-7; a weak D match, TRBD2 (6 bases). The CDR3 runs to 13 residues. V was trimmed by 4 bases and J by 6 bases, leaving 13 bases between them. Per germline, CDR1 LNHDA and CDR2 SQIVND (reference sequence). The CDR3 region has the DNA TGTGCCAGTAGTACCATGTTGGGGGGCGAGCAGTACTTC. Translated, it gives CASSTMLGGEQYF.

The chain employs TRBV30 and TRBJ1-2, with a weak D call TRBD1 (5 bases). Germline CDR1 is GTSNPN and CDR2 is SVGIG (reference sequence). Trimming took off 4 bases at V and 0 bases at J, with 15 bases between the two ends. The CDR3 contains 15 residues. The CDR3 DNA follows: TGTGCCTGGATGGCGGGACTCTATCCTAACTATGGCTACACCTTC. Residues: CAWMAGLYPNYGYTF.

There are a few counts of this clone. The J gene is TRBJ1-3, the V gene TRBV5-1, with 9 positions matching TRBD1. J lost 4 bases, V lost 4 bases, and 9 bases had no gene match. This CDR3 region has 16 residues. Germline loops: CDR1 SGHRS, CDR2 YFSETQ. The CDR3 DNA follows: TGCGCCAGCAGCCCTCAGGGGACAGGGACAGGAAACACCATATATTTT. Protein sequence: CASSPQGTGTGNTIYF.

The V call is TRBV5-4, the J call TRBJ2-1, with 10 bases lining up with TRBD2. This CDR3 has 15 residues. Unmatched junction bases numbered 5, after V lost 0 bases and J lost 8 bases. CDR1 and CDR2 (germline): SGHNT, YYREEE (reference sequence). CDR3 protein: CASSLESGRAYEQFF. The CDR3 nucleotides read TGTGCCAGCAGCTTGGAGAGCGGGAGGGCCTATGAGCAGTTCTTC.